The 19 T cell receptor beta chains below all came from one sample that was sequenced in a study of shared clonotypes between healthy human individuals. Clones were sequenced by immunoSEQ multiplex PCR, and TCRdb holds only the in-frame ones, with some missing. This table holds a few million clones, 85% to 95% found once. The material sequenced was naive CD4+ T cells from PBMCs. The subset denotes: CD45RA+ positively selected. These receptors originate from a man aged 18 to 30 in good health. Some clones in this sample may be carry-over from other donors' samples.

The chain couples TRBV11-3 to TRBJ2-3, with a tentative D call TRBD2 (5 bases). CDR3 size: 15 residues. Germline V CDR1 and CDR2: SGHNT, YENEEA. V gave up 1 base and J gave up 4 bases, with 12 bases separating them. CDR3 sequence reads: CASSLGVSAPDTQYF. The CDR3 DNA reads as TGTGCCAGCAGCTTAGGCGTTAGCGCCCCAGATACGCAGTATTTT. Full variable domain (outside the CDR3, taken from reference TRBV11-3 and TRBJ2-3): EAGVVQSPRYKIIEKKQPVAFWCNPISGHNTLYWYLQNLGQGPELLIRYENEEAVDDSQLPKDRFSAERLKGVDSTLKIQPAELGDSAVYLCASSLGVSAPDTQYFGPGTRLTVL.

The chain joins TRBV5-1 to TRBJ1-4, with TRBD1 identical over 7 bases. The CDR3 length is 16 residues. Per germline, CDR1 SGHRS and CDR2 YFSETQ. After removal of 4 bases from V and 0 bases from J, the junction contained 6 bases not matched to a gene. Written as DNA, the CDR3 is TGCGCCAGCAGCGTAGGGGGCCTTGCAACTAATGAAAAACTGTTTTTT. It codes for CASSVGGLATNEKLFF. The full variable domain, completed using reference TRBV5-1 and TRBJ1-4, is KAGVTQTPRYLIKTRGQQVTLSCSPISGHRSVSWYQQTPGQGLQFLFEYFSETQRNKGNFPGRFSGRQFSNSRSEMNVSTLELGDSALYLCASSVGGLATNEKLFFGSGTQLSVL.

Comment on this clone: A junction boundary mismatches the germline segment, possibly from a read error. The V call is TRBV19, the J call TRBJ2-6, with 10 nucleotides matching TRBD1. Germline V gives CDR1 LNHDA, CDR2 SQIVND (reference sequence). This CDR3 comprises 19 residues. The CDR3 DNA sequence: TGTGCCAGTAGTACTTCCGGGACAGGGGCCCTCTCTGGGGCCAGCGTCCTGACTTTC. As protein: CASSTSGTGALSGASVLTF.

This clone was counted a single time. The rearrangement joins TRBV4-1 to TRBJ2-1, with a tentative D call TRBD2 (5 bases). Trimming cost V 7 bases and J 1 base, with 11 bases left between them. This CDR3 has 14 amino acids. Germline V lookup: CDR1 MGHRA, CDR2 YSYEKL. The CDR3 DNA is TGCGCCAGCAAGAGGGAGTGGTCCTACAATGAGCAGTTCTTC. Translating it yields CASKREWSYNEQFF.

In the case of this clone: Other nucleotide sequences from this sample produce the same CDR3. The chain carries TRBV5-1 and TRBJ1-1, with D hard to call. CDR3 length: 12 amino acids. The germline V gene has CDR1 SGHRS and CDR2 YFSETQ. With 1 base removed from V and 5 bases from J, the gap between germline ends came to 6 bases. The CDR3 sequence: CASSLSGTEAFF. The CDR3 DNA follows: TGCGCCAGCAGCTTGTCGGGGACTGAAGCTTTCTTT. The full variable domain, completed using reference TRBV5-1 and TRBJ1-1, is KAGVTQTPRYLIKTRGQQVTLSCSPISGHRSVSWYQQTPGQGLQFLFEYFSETQRNKGNFPGRFSGRQFSNSRSEMNVSTLELGDSALYLCASSLSGTEAFFGQGTRLTVV.

The V gene is TRBV13, the J gene TRBJ2-1, with 10 bases matching TRBD1. Trimming at V came to 4 bases and at J to 0 bases, leaving 6 bases not matched to a gene. This CDR3 region has 17 residues. Germline CDR1 is PRHDT and CDR2 is FYEKMQ (reference sequence). CDR3 sequence: CASSSRDRGFSYNEQFF. The CDR3 coding sequence is TGTGCCAGCAGCTCCCGGGACAGGGGATTCTCCTACAATGAGCAGTTCTTC. The entire variable domain, with the rest obtained from reference TRBV13 and TRBJ2-1, is as follows: AAGVIQSPRHLIKEKRETATLKCYPIPRHDTVYWYQQGPGQDPQFLISFYEKMQSDKGSIPDRFSAQQFSDYHSELNMSSLELGDSALYFCASSSRDRGFSYNEQFFGPGTRLTVL.

Regarding this clone: Within the sample, other DNA sequences also encode this same CDR3. The CDR3 DNA follows: TGTGCCAGCAGTCTGATTTCTGGAAACACCATATATTTT. Translating it yields CASSLISGNTIYF. This chain links TRBV6-5 with TRBJ1-3, with D uncertain. The ends were cut back, 5 bases at V and 1 base at J, with 6 bases in the middle. The CDR3 covers 13 residues. Germline V lookup: CDR1 MNHEY, CDR2 SVGAGI.

J is TRBJ2-1 and V is TRBV7-9; no clear D gene. CDR3 length: 13 residues. The V and J ends lost 0 bases and 8 bases respectively, with 8 bases between them. Germline V lookup: CDR1 SEHNR, CDR2 FQNEAQ (reference sequence). Here the CDR3 DNA reads TGTGCCAGCAGCTTAGCGGGATTGTATGAGCAGTTCTTC. It translates to CASSLAGLYEQFF.

The CDR3 DNA follows: TGCGCCAGCAGCCAAGCGCGAAGACAGGGGGCGGACGAGCAGTACTTC. Amino acid sequence: CASSQARRQGADEQYF. The chain employs TRBV4-1 and TRBJ2-7; TRBD1 aligns across 10 bases. Germline V gene data show CDR1 as MGHRA and CDR2 as YSYEKL. The CDR3 runs to 16 residues. V trimming: 1 base; J trimming: 5 bases; junction bases outside the gene matches: 8.

The chain has TRBV30 and TRBJ2-6; 7 positions match TRBD2. The germline CDR1 and CDR2 sequences are GTSNPN and SVGIG (reference sequence). V lost 0 bases to trimming and J lost 0 bases; unmatched junction nucleotides: 11. This CDR3 has 19 residues. The CDR3 nucleotides read TGTGCCTGGAGTGTACGGTTCGGCGCGGGGGACTCTGGGGCCAACGTCCTGACTTTC. Protein sequence: CAWSVRFGAGDSGANVLTF.

V usage is TRBV2 and J usage is TRBJ2-7; 10 bases fit TRBD1. Germline V gene lookup returns CDR1 SNHLY and CDR2 FYNNEI. The CDR3 covers 14 residues. The V and J ends lost 6 bases and 3 bases, in that order; junction bases with no gene match: 5. The CDR3 loop reads CASRRQGASYEQYF. The CDR3, as DNA: TGTGCCAGCAGGAGACAGGGGGCTAGCTACGAGCAGTACTTC.

As regards this clone: This specimen includes other DNA sequences encoding the same CDR3. The genes are TRBV6-1 and TRBJ1-2, with no clear D. V lost 1 base and J 8 bases, leaving 5 bases between the germline ends. CDR3 length: 11 residues. The germline V gene has CDR1 MNHNS and CDR2 SASEGT. CDR3 sequence: CASSEVGGYTF. In DNA form, the CDR3 reads TGTGCCAGCAGTGAAGTTGGGGGCTACACCTTC.

The chain is built from TRBV7-8 and TRBJ2-1, with 9 bases identical to TRBD2. Per germline, CDR1 SGHVS and CDR2 FQNEAQ. This CDR3 comprises 15 residues. V was clipped by 2 bases and J by 7 bases; unmatched bases: 6. The CDR3 DNA follows: TGTGCCAGCAGCTTATGGCGGGAGGGAAGAAATGAGCAGTTCTTC. It encodes CASSLWREGRNEQFF.

This chain links TRBV19 with TRBJ1-1; 7 nucleotides align to TRBD1. This CDR3 is built from 12 residues. J gave up 11 bases and V 3 bases, and 6 bases lay outside the gene matches. Germline V gives CDR1 LNHDA, CDR2 SQIVND (reference sequence). CDR3 sequence reads: CASSIPQGTAFF. The CDR3 bases are TGTGCCAGTAGTATCCCACAGGGGACCGCTTTCTTT.

J is TRBJ2-3 and V is TRBV7-7, with 10 bases matching TRBD2. CDR1 and CDR2 (germline): SSHAT, FNYEAQ (reference sequence). The CDR3 has 16 residues. The junction had 6 bases not matched to a gene; V was cut back by 5 bases and J by 1 base. The CDR3: CASSPASGRGTDTQYF. CDR3 nucleotide sequence: TGTGCCAGCAGCCCGGCTAGCGGGAGAGGCACAGATACGCAGTATTTT.

This chain connects TRBV28 to TRBJ1-5; D possibly corresponds to TRBD1 (6 bases). CDR3 length: 12 residues. Trimming left V 9 bases short and J 4 bases short, with 10 bases between. Per germline, CDR1 MDHEN and CDR2 SYDVKM. The CDR3 sequence is CASGQKNQPQHF. The CDR3 DNA reads TGTGCCAGTGGACAGAAAAATCAGCCCCAGCATTTT.

The chain couples TRBV28 to TRBJ1-1, with D perhaps TRBD1 (5 bases). The CDR3 totals 14 residues. V lost 3 bases and J 5 bases, leaving 13 bases between the germline ends. Germline values: CDR1 MDHEN, CDR2 SYDVKM. As DNA, the CDR3 is TGTGCCAGCAGTTTGAATGGGGGTGGGACTGAAGCTTTCTTT. Its translation: CASSLNGGGTEAFF.

The chain carries TRBV30 and TRBJ1-2; D gene unclear. Germline loops: CDR1 GTSNPN, CDR2 SVGIG (reference sequence). V was pared by 4 bases and J by 8 bases, with 11 bases between. This CDR3 region has 11 residues. As DNA, the CDR3 is TGTGCCTGGACCGGATCGGCGGGCTACACCTTC. It specifies CAWTGSAGYTF.

A few counts support this clone. The V gene is TRBV6-1, the J gene TRBJ1-2, with unresolved D. Trimming stripped 4 bases from V and 4 bases from J, with 7 bases between. This CDR3 comprises 12 residues. Germline loops: CDR1 MNHNS, CDR2 SASEGT. The CDR3 DNA reads as TGTGCCAGCAGTGTGAATCGCTATGGCTACACCTTC. Amino acids: CASSVNRYGYTF.